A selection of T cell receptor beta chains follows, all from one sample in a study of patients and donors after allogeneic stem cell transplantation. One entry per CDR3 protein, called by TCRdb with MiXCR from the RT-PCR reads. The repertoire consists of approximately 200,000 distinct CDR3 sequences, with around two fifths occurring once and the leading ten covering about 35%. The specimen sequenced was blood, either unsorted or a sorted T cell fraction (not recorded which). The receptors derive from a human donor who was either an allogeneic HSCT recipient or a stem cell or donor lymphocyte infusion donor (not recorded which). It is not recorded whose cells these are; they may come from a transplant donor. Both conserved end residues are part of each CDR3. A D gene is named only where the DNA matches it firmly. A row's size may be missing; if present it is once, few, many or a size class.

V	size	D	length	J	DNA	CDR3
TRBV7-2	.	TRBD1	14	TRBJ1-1	TGTGCCAGCAGCCCAAACAGGGGTGGTACTGAAGCTTTCTTT	CASSPNRGGTEAFF
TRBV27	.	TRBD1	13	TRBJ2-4	TGTGCCAGCAGTTTAGACAGGGGTCACATTCAGTACTTC	CASSLDRGHIQYF
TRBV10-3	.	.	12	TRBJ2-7	TGTGCCATCAGTGGGGACCTTTTCGAGCAGTACTTC	CAISGDLFEQYF
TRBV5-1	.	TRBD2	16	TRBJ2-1	TGCGCCAGCAGCTTGGGGGGACTAGCGGGTGTCAATGAGCAGTTCTTC	CASSLGGLAGVNEQFF
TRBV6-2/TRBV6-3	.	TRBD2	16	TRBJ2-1	TGTGCCAGCAGTTCTCCTAGCGGGAGCTCCTACAATGAGCAGTTCTTC	CASSSPSGSSYNEQFF
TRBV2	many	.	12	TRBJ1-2	TGTGCCAGCAGCGCAGCGGAGGTTGGCTACACCTTC	CASSAAEVGYTF
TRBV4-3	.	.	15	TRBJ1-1	TGCGCCAGCAGCCAAGAGGCGACAGGAACGTCTGAAGCTTTCTTT	CASSQEATGTSEAFF
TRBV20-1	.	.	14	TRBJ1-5	TGCAGTGCTCCACCCCCCGGGGCCGATCAGCCCCAGCATTTT	CSAPPPGADQPQHF
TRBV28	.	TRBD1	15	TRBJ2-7	TGTGCCAGCAGTTACGGGACAGGGCTTTCCTACGAGCAGTACTTC	CASSYGTGLSYEQYF
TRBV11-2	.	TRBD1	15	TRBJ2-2	TGTGCCAGCAGCTGGGGACAGGGGGAGACCGGGGAGCTGTTTTTT	CASSWGQGETGELFF
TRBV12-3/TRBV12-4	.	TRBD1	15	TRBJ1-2	TGTGCCAGCACCGAGGGGGCTTATTCTAACTATGGCTACACCTTC	CASTEGAYSNYGYTF
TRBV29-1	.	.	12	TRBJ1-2	TGCAGCGCCCTCACAGGGCCCTATGGCTACACCTTC	CSALTGPYGYTF
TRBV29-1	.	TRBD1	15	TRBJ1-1	TGCAGCGTAAGCACCATCCGGACAGGGGACACTGAAGCTTTCTTT	CSVSTIRTGDTEAFF
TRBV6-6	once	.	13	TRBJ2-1	TGTGCCAGCAGACAGGGAGGGAATAATGAGCAGTTCTTC	CASRQGGNNEQFF
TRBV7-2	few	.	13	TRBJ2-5	TGTGCCAGCAGCTTAAATGTTTTGGAGACCCAGTACTTC	CASSLNVLETQYF
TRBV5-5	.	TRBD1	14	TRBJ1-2	TGTGCCAGCAGCCGGACGGGACAGAACTATGGCTACACCTTC	CASSRTGQNYGYTF
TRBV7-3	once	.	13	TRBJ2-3	TGTGCCAGCAGTGGAGATTTCACAGATACGCAGTATTTT	CASSGDFTDTQYF
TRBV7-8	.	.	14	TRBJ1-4	TGTGCCAGCAGCTCTTCAGCCTTTAATGAAAAACTGTTTTTT	CASSSSAFNEKLFF
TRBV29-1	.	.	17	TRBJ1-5	TGCAGCGTTCCCCACGAAAGGGGAACTTATAGCAATCAGCCCCAGCATTTT	CSVPHERGTYSNQPQHF
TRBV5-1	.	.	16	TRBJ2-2	TGCGCCAGCAGCTTGGGAGTGACGGCGAACACCGGGGAGCTGTTTTTT	CASSLGVTANTGELFF
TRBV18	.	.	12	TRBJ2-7	TGTGCCAGCTCACAGGTAGCGGACGAGCAGTACTTC	CASSQVADEQYF
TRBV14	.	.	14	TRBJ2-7	TGTGCCAGCAGCGCAGGACAGAGTGCCTACGAGCAGTACTTC	CASSAGQSAYEQYF
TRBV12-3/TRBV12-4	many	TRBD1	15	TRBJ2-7	TGTGCCAGCAGTCCCCGGGACAGGGGGCAGGACGAGCAGTACTTC	CASSPRDRGQDEQYF
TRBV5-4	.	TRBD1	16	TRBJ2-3	TGTGCCAGCAGCTCCCTCGGGACAGGGGTTTCAGATACGCAGTATTTT	CASSSLGTGVSDTQYF
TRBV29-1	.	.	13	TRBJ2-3	TGCAGCGTTACGACTGACCTCACAGATACGCAGTATTTT	CSVTTDLTDTQYF
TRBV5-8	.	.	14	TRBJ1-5	TGTGCCAGCAGCTTGGGAGCCGTCGGGGACCCCCAGCATTTT	CASSLGAVGDPQHF
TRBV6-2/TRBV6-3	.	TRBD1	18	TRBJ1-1	TGTGCCAGCAGTTACCACACCGGGACAGGGGTCATGAACACTGAAGCTTTCTTT	CASSYHTGTGVMNTEAFF
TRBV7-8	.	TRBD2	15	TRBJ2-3	TGTGCCAGCAGCTTAGTTGCGGGAGGGCCGACTACGCAGTATTTT	CASSLVAGGPTTQYF
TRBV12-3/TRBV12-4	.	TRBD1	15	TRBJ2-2	TGTGCCAGCAGCCCAATGACAGGGGCCCCCGGGGAGCTGTTTTTT	CASSPMTGAPGELFF
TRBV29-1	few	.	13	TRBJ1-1	TGCAGCGTTGGTTCGAGGGTGAACACTGAAGCTTTCTTT	CSVGSRVNTEAFF